This passage covers 20 T cell receptor beta chains from one sample sequenced in a study of regulatory T cells in long-lasting Graves disease. Investigators prepared the TCR beta libraries by applying iRepertoire HTBI primers and Arm-PCR of CDR3 regions. TCRdb re-called the multiplex PCR reads with MiXCR, one entry per CDR3 protein. This sample has 430,000 or so distinct CDR3 sequences, with roughly 21% found just once. The time point is: persistent/refractory GD, antithyroid drugs over 5 years with positive TRAb. RNA extracted from PBMCs served as the sequencing template. The sequences come from peripheral blood mononuclear cells (PBMCs), collected when the disease was refractory, from a patient treated with antithyroid drugs. These receptors were taken from a female donor with Graves disease.

This clonotype has a count of ten or more. This rearrangement joins TRBV15 to TRBJ1-1; D possibly corresponds to TRBD1 (5 bases). V was shortened by 3 bases and J by 5 bases, with 10 bases between the two germline ends. From germline, CDR1 is LNHNV and CDR2 YYDKDF (reference sequence). This CDR3 has 13 amino acids. This chain's CDR3 is CATSRTRQTEAFF. In DNA form, the CDR3 reads TGTGCCACCAGCAGGACTCGACAGACTGAAGCTTTCTTT. Together with reference TRBV15 and TRBJ1-1, the CDR3 gives the full variable domain: DAMVIQNPRYQVTQFGKPVTLSCSQTLNHNVMYWYQQKSSQAPKLLFHYYDKDFNNEADTPDNFQSRRPNTSFCFLDIRSPGLGDTAMYLCATSRTRQTEAFFGQGTRLTVV.

About this clonotype: A read error is possible here, since a much larger clone lies one base away. The J gene is TRBJ2-2, the V gene TRBV5-1; 8 bases match TRBD1. Germline CDR1 is SGHRS and CDR2 is YFSETQ. The CDR3 is 16 residues long. CDR3 amino acids: CASNGQGNLNSGELFF. The CDR3 DNA reads TGCGCCAGCAATGGACAGGGTAATTTGAACTCCGGGGAGCTGTTTTTT.

The chain links TRBV7-3 to TRBJ1-1, with D hard to call. This CDR3 contains 13 residues. Trimming pared 5 bases from V and 1 base from J, leaving 8 bases between. Germline V CDR1 and CDR2: SGHTA, FQGTGA. The CDR3 DNA reads TGTGCCAGCAGCCGGCGAAGGAACACTGAAGCTTTCTTT. This sequence encodes CASSRRRNTEAFF.

This clonotype has a handful of counts. This chain uses TRBV9 with TRBJ1-4, with TRBD1 identical over 8 bases. This CDR3 has 14 residues. Germline CDR1 SGDLS, CDR2 YYNGEE. The V segment lost 6 bases and the J segment 8 bases; nucleotides outside the gene matches: 9. Here the CDR3 reads CASTKDYRGEKLFF. Here the CDR3 DNA reads TGTGCCAGCACAAAGGACTACAGGGGGGAAAAACTGTTTTTT.

The chain employs TRBV29-1 and TRBJ2-2; D assignment may be TRBD1 or TRBD2 (5 bases each). V was clipped by 6 bases and J by 0 bases, with 17 bases between them. This CDR3 is 16 amino acids long. Germline-derived CDR1 and CDR2 are SQVTM and ANQGSEA. The CDR3 spells CSVRPPGPTNTGELFF. In DNA form, the CDR3 reads TGCAGCGTCCGGCCTCCGGGACCAACGAACACCGGGGAGCTGTTTTTT.

The chain has TRBV7-8 and TRBJ2-1; possibly TRBD2 for D (6 bases). The germline V gene has CDR1 SGHVS and CDR2 FQNEAQ. This CDR3 is 16 amino acids long. V lost 6 bases, J lost 4 bases, and 19 bases lay in between. The CDR3 protein is CASRPGSPSPYNEQFF. CDR3 bases: TGTGCCAGCAGACCCGGGAGCCCGTCCCCTTACAATGAGCAGTTCTTC.

This clonotype appeared many times. This chain joins TRBV29-1 and TRBJ1-2, with 9 nucleotides matching TRBD1. V lost 5 bases to trimming and J lost 8 bases; unmatched junction nucleotides: 3. The CDR3 totals 11 residues. Germline loops: CDR1 SQVTM, CDR2 ANQGSEA. CDR3 protein: CSVHRGQGYTF. The CDR3 DNA sequence: TGCAGCGTTCACAGGGGGCAAGGCTACACCTTC.

This clonotype has at least ten counts. This sequence joins TRBV3-1 and TRBJ2-5, with TRBD2 matching 10 bases. With 4 bases clipped from V and 5 bases from J, the junction kept 10 bases outside the gene matches. Germline values: CDR1 LGHDT, CDR2 YNNKEL (reference sequence). This CDR3 region has 16 residues. In DNA, the CDR3 is TGTGCCAGCAGCCTACCTCACCTAGCGGGAGATGAGACCCAGTACTTC. It is translated as CASSLPHLAGDETQYF.

The V and J genes are TRBV6-1 and TRBJ1-5; no definite D call. V lost 6 bases, J lost 3 bases, and 9 bases lay in between. The CDR3 length is 13 residues. The germline V gene encodes CDR1 MNHNS and CDR2 SASEGT. CDR3 region: CASSSHLNQPQHF. In DNA, the CDR3 is TGTGCCAGCAGCTCCCATCTCAATCAGCCCCAGCATTTT.

CDR3 DNA: TGTGCCAGCAGCTTGGCACAGGGGCCCTACGAGCAGTACTTC. Translating it yields CASSLAQGPYEQYF. The rearrangement uses TRBV5-4 and TRBJ2-7; TRBD1 aligns across 7 bases. After removal of 0 bases from V and 2 bases from J, the junction contained 2 bases not matched to a gene. In germline, CDR1 is SGHNT, CDR2 YYREEE (reference sequence). The CDR3 has 14 amino acids.

The chain carries TRBV7-3 and TRBJ1-5; TRBD1 matches at 10 bases. Trimming cost V 6 bases and J 6 bases; bases outside gene matches: 5. Per germline, CDR1 SGHTA and CDR2 FQGTGA. This CDR3 spans 14 amino acids. For the CDR3, the DNA is TGTGCCAGCAGACGACAGGGGGCGGGTCAGCCCCAGCATTTT. It is translated as CASRRQGAGQPQHF. Full variable domain (rest looked up from reference TRBV7-3 and TRBJ1-5): GAGVSQTPSNKVTEKGKYVELRCDPISGHTALYWYRQSLGQGPEFLIYFQGTGAADDSGLPNDRFFAVRPEGSVSTLKIQRTERGDSAVYLCASRRQGAGQPQHFGDGTRLSIL.

The rearrangement uses TRBV24-1 and TRBJ2-3; tentative D call: TRBD1 (6 bases). The CDR3 is 14 amino acids. V dropped 7 bases and J dropped 1 base, with 11 bases sitting between them. CDR1 is KGHDR and CDR2 is SFDVKD in the germline V gene. CDR3 loop: CATRGTGRTDTQYF. The CDR3 DNA follows: TGTGCCACCAGAGGCACAGGGCGCACAGATACGCAGTATTTT.

There are a few counts of this clonotype. V usage is TRBV12-3 or TRBV12-4 and J usage is TRBJ2-1, with 10 bases identical to TRBD2. This CDR3 is built from 17 residues. The V gene end was trimmed by 1 base and the J gene end by 1 base; junction bases not matched to a gene: 4. CDR3 region: CASSLGPSGSSYNEQFF. The CDR3 coding sequence is TGTGCCAGCAGTTTAGGGCCTAGCGGGAGTTCCTACAATGAGCAGTTCTTC.

This clonotype was picked up many times. The chain has TRBV2 and TRBJ2-7, with 7 positions matching TRBD1. Germline CDR1 is SNHLY and CDR2 is FYNNEI. Unmatched junction bases numbered 6, after V lost 10 bases and J lost 0 bases. CDR3 length: 13 amino acids. CDR3 in amino acids: CANLGTASYEQYF. The CDR3 nucleotides read TGTGCCAATCTGGGGACAGCCTCCTACGAGCAGTACTTC. Using reference TRBV2 and TRBJ2-7 for the parts outside the CDR3, the full variable domain is EPEVTQTPSHQVTQMGQEVILRCVPISNHLYFYWYRQILGQKVEFLVSFYNNEISEKSEIFDDQFSVERPDGSNFTLKIRSTKLEDSAMYFCANLGTASYEQYFGPGTRLTVT.

This clonotype was detected only once. This sequence joins TRBV4-1 and TRBJ2-5; no definite D call. CDR3 size: 15 residues. The germline CDR1 and CDR2 sequences are MGHRA and YSYEKL. V gave up 1 base and J gave up 0 bases, with 9 bases separating them. CDR3 DNA: TGCGCCAGCAGCCAAGCACGAGGTCACCAAGAGACCCAGTACTTC. Its protein product is CASSQARGHQETQYF.

This clonotype was counted at least ten times. The V call is TRBV28, the J call TRBJ2-7, with a possible D match to TRBD2 (5 bases). V was trimmed by 1 base and J by 5 bases, leaving 9 bases between them. CDR1 and CDR2 (germline): MDHEN, SYDVKM. The CDR3 runs to 13 residues. The CDR3 sequence is CASSLFPGNEQYF. The CDR3 nucleotides read TGTGCCAGCAGTTTATTCCCCGGGAACGAGCAGTACTTC.

The chain combines TRBV20-1 with TRBJ2-1; 10 nucleotides match TRBD2. V trimming: 2 bases; J trimming: 8 bases; junction bases outside the gene matches: 9. The length of the CDR3 is 15 residues. CDR1 and CDR2 from the germline V gene are DFQATT and SNEGSKA (reference sequence). In nucleotides, the CDR3 is TGCAGTGCTAGAAAGCTAGCGGGAGAGGGCGATGAGCAGTTCTTC. This gives the protein CSARKLAGEGDEQFF.

This clonotype was counted only a few times. This rearrangement joins TRBV10-1 to TRBJ2-5; TRBD2 agrees at 9 bases. V dropped 3 bases and J dropped 4; count of bases not matched to a gene: 9. Germline-derived CDR1 and CDR2 are WNHNN and SYGVQD (reference sequence). The CDR3 totals 16 residues. The CDR3 DNA is TGCGCCAGCAGTGAACGGGTAGCGGGAGAAGGAGAGACCCAGTACTTC. This encodes CASSERVAGEGETQYF.

This clonotype appeared once. This sequence may be a read error, since a much larger clone differs from it by one base. The gene calls are TRBV6-5 and TRBJ2-5, with 12 bases lining up with TRBD1. Germline V gene sequence: CDR1 MNHEY, CDR2 SVGAGI. The CDR3 runs to 18 residues. V dropped 2 bases and J dropped 5; count of bases not matched to a gene: 12. CDR3 sequence: CASSYDPTGTGGGETQYF. The CDR3 DNA sequence: TGTGCCAGCAGTTACGATCCTACCGGGACAGGGGGCGGGGAGACCCAGTACTTC.

This clonotype was picked up many times. This sequence joins TRBV2 and TRBJ2-4; weak D call: TRBD1 (5 bases). Germline-derived CDR1 and CDR2 are SNHLY and FYNNEI. CDR3 length: 15 amino acids. Trimming shortened V by 6 bases and J by 0 bases, and 12 bases separated the two germline ends. The CDR3 sequence: CASRDPQAAKNIQYF. DNA for the CDR3: TGTGCCAGCAGGGACCCACAGGCAGCCAAAAACATTCAGTACTTC.